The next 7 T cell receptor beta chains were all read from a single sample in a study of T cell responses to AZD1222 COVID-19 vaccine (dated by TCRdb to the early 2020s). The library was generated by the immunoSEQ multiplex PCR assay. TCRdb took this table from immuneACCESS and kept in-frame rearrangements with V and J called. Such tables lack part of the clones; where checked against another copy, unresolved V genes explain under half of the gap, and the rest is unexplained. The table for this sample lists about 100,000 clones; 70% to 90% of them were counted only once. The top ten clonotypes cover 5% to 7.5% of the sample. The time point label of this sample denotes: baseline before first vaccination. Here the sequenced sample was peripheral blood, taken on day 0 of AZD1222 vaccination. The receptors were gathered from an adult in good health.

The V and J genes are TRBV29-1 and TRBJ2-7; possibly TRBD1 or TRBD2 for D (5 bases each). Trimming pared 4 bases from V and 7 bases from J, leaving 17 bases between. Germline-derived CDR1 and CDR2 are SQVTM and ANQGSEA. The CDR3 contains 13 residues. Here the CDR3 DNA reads TGCAGCGTTGGGTGGACGGGACCTGGGGAGCAGTACTTC. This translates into CSVGWTGPGEQYF.

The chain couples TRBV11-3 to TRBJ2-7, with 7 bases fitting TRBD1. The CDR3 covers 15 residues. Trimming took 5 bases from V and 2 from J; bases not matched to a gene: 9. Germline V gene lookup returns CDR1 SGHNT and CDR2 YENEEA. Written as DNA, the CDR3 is TGTGCCAGCAGCCGCTCCCCGGGACAGACCTACGAGCAGTACTTC. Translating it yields CASSRSPGQTYEQYF. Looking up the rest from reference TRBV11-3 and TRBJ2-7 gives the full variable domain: EAGVVQSPRYKIIEKKQPVAFWCNPISGHNTLYWYLQNLGQGPELLIRYENEEAVDDSQLPKDRFSAERLKGVDSTLKIQPAELGDSAVYLCASSRSPGQTYEQYFGPGTRLTVT.

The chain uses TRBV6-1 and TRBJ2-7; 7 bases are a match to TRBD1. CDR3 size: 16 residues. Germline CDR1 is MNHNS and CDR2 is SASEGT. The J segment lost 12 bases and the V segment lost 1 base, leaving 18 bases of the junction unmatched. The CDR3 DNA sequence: TGTGCCAGCAGTGAAGGGGGGACAGAGTACTGGTTACCCCGGTACTTC. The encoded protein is CASSEGGTEYWLPRYF.

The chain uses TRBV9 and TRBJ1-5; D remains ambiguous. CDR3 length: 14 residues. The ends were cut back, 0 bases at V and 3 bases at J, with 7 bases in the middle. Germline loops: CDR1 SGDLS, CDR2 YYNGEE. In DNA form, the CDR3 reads TGTGCCAGCAGCGTAGGCGTAGACAATCAGCCCCAGCATTTT. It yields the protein CASSVGVDNQPQHF.

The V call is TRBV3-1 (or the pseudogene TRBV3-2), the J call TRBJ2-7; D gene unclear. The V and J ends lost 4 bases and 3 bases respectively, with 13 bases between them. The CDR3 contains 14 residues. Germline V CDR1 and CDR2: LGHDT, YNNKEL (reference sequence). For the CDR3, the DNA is TGTGCCAGCAGCCCAAACACGCCCAACTACGAGCAGTACTTC. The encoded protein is CASSPNTPNYEQYF.

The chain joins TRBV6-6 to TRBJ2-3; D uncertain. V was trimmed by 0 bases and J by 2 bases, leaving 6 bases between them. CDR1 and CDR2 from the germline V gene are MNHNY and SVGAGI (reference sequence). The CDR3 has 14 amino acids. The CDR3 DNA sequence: TGTGCCAGCAGTTACTCGGCATTCACAGATACGCAGTATTTT. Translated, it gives CASSYSAFTDTQYF.

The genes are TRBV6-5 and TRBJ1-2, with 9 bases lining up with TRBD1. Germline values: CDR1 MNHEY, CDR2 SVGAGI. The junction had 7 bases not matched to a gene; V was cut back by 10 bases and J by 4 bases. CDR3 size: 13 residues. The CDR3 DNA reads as TGTGCCACCACGAAGGACAGGGGCTATGGCTACACCTTC. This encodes CATTKDRGYGYTF.